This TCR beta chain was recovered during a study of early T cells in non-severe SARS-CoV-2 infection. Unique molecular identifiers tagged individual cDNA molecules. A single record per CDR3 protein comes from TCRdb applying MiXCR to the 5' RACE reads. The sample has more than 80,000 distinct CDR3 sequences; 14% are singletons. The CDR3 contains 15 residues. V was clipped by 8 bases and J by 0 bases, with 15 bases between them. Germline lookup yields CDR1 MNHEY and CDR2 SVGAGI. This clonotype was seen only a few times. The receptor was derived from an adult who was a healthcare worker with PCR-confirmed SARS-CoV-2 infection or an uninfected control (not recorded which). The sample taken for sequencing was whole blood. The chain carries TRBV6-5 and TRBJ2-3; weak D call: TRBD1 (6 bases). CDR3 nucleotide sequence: TGTGCCAGCCTTGCGGACAGTTTTAGCACAGATACGCAGTATTTT. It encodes CASLADSFSTDTQYF.